These T cell receptor beta chains were read from a single sample in a study of blood T cell repertoires in COVID-19. Clones were read by immunoSEQ multiplex PCR, and TCRdb kept only the in-frame ones, dropping some. The sample records about 430,000 clones, approximately 91% being singletons. Sequenced: PBMCs or T cells enriched from blood (not recorded which). The origin of the receptors is a woman aged 18-29 years who had been exposed to COVID-19. CDR3s include the opening cysteine and the closing phenylalanine or tryptophan. The order of the fields is V gene, CDR3 length, J gene, clone size, D gene, CDR3 DNA, CDR3 protein. A D gene is named only where the DNA matches it firmly. Clone size, where shown, is once, few, many, or a class for clones that have expanded.

TRBV5-5,18,TRBJ1-3,.,.,TGTGCCAGCAGCTCAGTAGTGGGGCCGTCGCGGCCTGGAAACACCATATATTTT,CASSSVVGPSRPGNTIYF
TRBV5-4,14,TRBJ2-7,.,TRBD1,TGTGCCAGCAGCGATGGACAGGGCCCCTACGAGCAGTACTTC,CASSDGQGPYEQYF
TRBV19,15,TRBJ1-5,.,.,TGTGCCAGTAGTATAGGAGACAGATTCAATCAGCCCCAGCATTTT,CASSIGDRFNQPQHF
TRBV6-4,14,TRBJ2-7,.,.,TGTGCCTCCTCACCGGAGGGAAGCTCCTACGAGCAGTACTTC,CASSPEGSSYEQYF
TRBV5-1,16,TRBJ1-4,.,TRBD1,TGCGCCAGCAGCTTCGGACAGGGGGCGACTAATGAAAAACTGTTTTTT,CASSFGQGATNEKLFF
TRBV27,16,TRBJ2-5,.,TRBD2,TGTGCCAGCAGTTTATCAGGAGCGGGGGGTGGGGAGACCCAGTACTTC,CASSLSGAGGGETQYF
TRBV7-6,18,TRBJ2-1,.,TRBD2,TGTGCCAGCAGCACCAAAACCCCCGGGACTAGCGGCTACAATGAGCAGTTCTTC,CASSTKTPGTSGYNEQFF
TRBV6-5,12,TRBJ2-7,.,TRBD2,TGTGCCAGCAGTCTGGGGGGGTTCGAGCAGTACTTC,CASSLGGFEQYF
TRBV19,15,TRBJ1-1,.,.,TGTGCCAGTAGTTTGGGGGGGGGAATGAACACTGAAGCTTTCTTT,CASSLGGGMNTEAFF
TRBV7-6,15,TRBJ2-2,.,.,TGTGCCAGCAGCTTAAACCTAGCGAACACCGGGGAGCTGTTTTTT,CASSLNLANTGELFF
TRBV5-1,16,TRBJ1-2,.,TRBD1,TGCGCCAGCAGCTTGGAGGGGACAGGGAAGGCGGTAGGCTACACCTTC,CASSLEGTGKAVGYTF
TRBV27,13,TRBJ2-7,.,TRBD1,TGTGCCAGCAGAGACAGGGCCCCCGCCGAGCAGTACTTC,CASRDRAPAEQYF
TRBV4-1,15,TRBJ1-6,.,TRBD1,TGCGCCAGCAGCCGTGGGACAGGGAATAATTCACCCCTCCACTTT,CASSRGTGNNSPLHF
TRBV11-2,13,TRBJ1-2,.,.,TGTGCCAGCAGCGCAGGGACAAGCTATGGCTACACCTTC,CASSAGTSYGYTF
TRBV7-8,12,TRBJ2-5,.,.,TGTGCCAGCACAGGTTCCGTCGGGACCCAGTACTTC,CASTGSVGTQYF
TRBV3-1/TRBV3-2,19,TRBJ2-3,.,TRBD2,TGTGCCAGCAGCCCGGGAAGGGCTAGCGGGAGGGCGGGCACAGATACGCAGTATTTT,CASSPGRASGRAGTDTQYF
TRBV5-1,14,TRBJ2-5,.,.,TGCGCCAGCAGCTTGGTTGCGGTCCAAGAGACCCAGTACTTC,CASSLVAVQETQYF
TRBV10-1,17,TRBJ2-7,.,TRBD2,TGCGCCATCCCAGGGGAGCGGGAGGGCCTATTCGACTACGAGCAGTACTTC,CAIPGEREGLFDYEQYF
TRBV19,14,TRBJ2-2,.,.,TGTGCCAGTAGTAGGGGGGTAGGGACCGGGGAGCTGTTTTTT,CASSRGVGTGELFF
TRBV18,15,TRBJ2-5,.,.,TGTGCCAGCTCACCACTGGCGGGACCGGATGAGACCCAGTACTTC,CASSPLAGPDETQYF
TRBV3-1/TRBV3-2,15,TRBJ2-3,.,.,TGTGCCAGCAGTAAGGCTGGAGGGGTCACAGATACGCAGTATTTT,CASSKAGGVTDTQYF
TRBV28,18,TRBJ2-7,.,.,TGTGCCAGCAGTTTATATCCCCCGGCAGGGACTCAAAACTACGAGCAGTACTTC,CASSLYPPAGTQNYEQYF
TRBV20-1,14,TRBJ1-5,.,.,TGCAGTGCCAGTCCGACAGTTTTTAATCAGCCCCAGCATTTT,CSASPTVFNQPQHF
TRBV5-6,14,TRBJ1-2,.,.,TGTGCCAGCAGCTTGGGCCCGGGGGACTATGGCTACACCTTC,CASSLGPGDYGYTF
TRBV30,14,TRBJ2-7,.,TRBD1,TGTGCCTGGGGACAGGGGGCATCTTCCTACGAGCAGTACTTC,CAWGQGASSYEQYF
TRBV2,14,TRBJ2-5,.,TRBD1,TGTGCCAGCAGTTACGGGACAGTGGTGGAGACCCAGTACTTC,CASSYGTVVETQYF
TRBV29-1,11,TRBJ1-1,.,.,TGCAGCGTTGATCCGTATATTGAAGCTTTCTTT,CSVDPYIEAFF
TRBV10-2,20,TRBJ2-3,.,TRBD2,TGCGCCAGCAGTCAGCTCCTTCCGGGACTAGCGGGAGGGAGGCCAGATACGCAGTATTTT,CASSQLLPGLAGGRPDTQYF
TRBV5-1,16,TRBJ1-4,.,TRBD1,TGCGCCAGCAGCTGGGGGGACAGGGGGCGAGATGAAAAACTGTTTTTT,CASSWGDRGRDEKLFF
TRBV7-8,16,TRBJ2-1,.,.,TGTGCCAGCAGCTCGAAACAGGGTGGCTCCCACAATGAGCAGTTCTTC,CASSSKQGGSHNEQFF
TRBV5-4,15,TRBJ2-7,few,.,TGTGCCAGCAGCTTGGAGTCAGGGACAATCTACGAGCAGTACTTC,CASSLESGTIYEQYF
TRBV13,16,TRBJ1-3,.,.,TGTGCCAGCAGCTCCCGTATTAGTAGCTCTGGAAACACCATATATTTT,CASSSRISSSGNTIYF
TRBV28,15,TRBJ1-2,.,.,TGTGCCAGCAGTTTACCAGCAGGTTTCCCCTATGGCTACACCTTC,CASSLPAGFPYGYTF
TRBV5-1,16,TRBJ2-5,once,.,TGCGCCAGCAGCTTGGTCGTTGGGGGCGGTGGAGAGACCCAGTACTTC,CASSLVVGGGGETQYF
TRBV12-3/TRBV12-4,13,TRBJ2-7,.,TRBD1,TGTGCCAGCAGAAGGACAGGGGTCTACGAGCAGTACTTC,CASRRTGVYEQYF
TRBV11-2,15,TRBJ2-1,.,.,TGTGCCAGCAGCCCATCGTGGCCGGGGGGCACTGAGCAGTTCTTC,CASSPSWPGGTEQFF
TRBV11-2,19,TRBJ1-1,.,TRBD1,TGTGCCAGCAGCTTAGAGGGACAGGGGGTTTTGATTTTTTCTACTGAAGCTTTCTTT,CASSLEGQGVLIFSTEAFF